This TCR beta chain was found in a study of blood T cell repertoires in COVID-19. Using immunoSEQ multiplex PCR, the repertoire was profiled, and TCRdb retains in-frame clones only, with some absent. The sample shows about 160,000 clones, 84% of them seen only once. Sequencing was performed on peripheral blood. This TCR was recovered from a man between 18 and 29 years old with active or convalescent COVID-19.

CDR3 region: CASSPGREETQYF. The CDR3 DNA is TGTGCCAGCTCACCAGGGAGGGAAGAGACCCAGTACTTC. The J gene is TRBJ2-5, the V gene TRBV18; 7 bases match TRBD2. With V trimmed by 2 bases and J by 3 bases, 0 bases remained unmatched. The CDR3 sequence is 13 residues long. The V gene's germline CDR1 is KGHSH and CDR2 LQKENI.